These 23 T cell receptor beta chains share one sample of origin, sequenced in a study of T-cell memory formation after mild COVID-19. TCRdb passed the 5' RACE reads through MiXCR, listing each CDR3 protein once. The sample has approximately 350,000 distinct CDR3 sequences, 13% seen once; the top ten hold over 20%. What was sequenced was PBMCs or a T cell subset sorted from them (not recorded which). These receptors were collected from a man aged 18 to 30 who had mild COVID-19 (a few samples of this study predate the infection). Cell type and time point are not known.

CDR3 loop: CASSLGNRIYEQYV. DNA of the CDR3: TGTGCCAGCAGCTTAGGTAACAGGATTTACGAGCAGTACGTC. The chain recombines TRBV11-2 with TRBJ2-7; D possibly corresponds to TRBD1 (5 bases). Germline V lookup: CDR1 SGHAT, CDR2 FQNNGV. CDR3 length: 14 residues. V lost 1 base and J 4 bases, leaving 11 bases between the germline ends.

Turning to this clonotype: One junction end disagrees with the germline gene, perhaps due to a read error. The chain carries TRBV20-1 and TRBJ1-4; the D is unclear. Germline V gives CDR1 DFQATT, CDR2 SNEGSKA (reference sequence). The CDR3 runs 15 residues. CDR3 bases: TGCAGCGCTAGAGACCCTGGGATAGTTAATGAAAAACTGTTTTTT. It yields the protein CSARDPGIVNEKLFF.

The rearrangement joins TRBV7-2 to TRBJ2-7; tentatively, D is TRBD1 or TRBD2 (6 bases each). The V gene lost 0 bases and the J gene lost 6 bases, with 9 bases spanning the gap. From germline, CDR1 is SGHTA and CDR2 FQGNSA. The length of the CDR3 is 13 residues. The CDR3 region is CASSLAGGSEQYV. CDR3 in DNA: TGTGCCAGCAGCTTAGCCGGGGGCAGCGAGCAGTACGTC.

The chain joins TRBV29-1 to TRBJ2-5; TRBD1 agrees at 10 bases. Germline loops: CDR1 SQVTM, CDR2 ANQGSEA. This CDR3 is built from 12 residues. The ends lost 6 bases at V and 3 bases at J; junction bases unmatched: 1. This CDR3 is CSVTGGEETQYF. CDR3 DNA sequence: TGCAGCGTGACAGGGGGCGAAGAGACCCAGTACTTC. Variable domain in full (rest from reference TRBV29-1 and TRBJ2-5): SAVISQKPSRDICQRGTSLTIQCQVDSQVTMMFWYRQQPGQSLTLIATANQGSEATYESGFVIDKFPISRPNLTFSTLTVSNMSPEDSSIYLCSVTGGEETQYFGPGTRLLVL.

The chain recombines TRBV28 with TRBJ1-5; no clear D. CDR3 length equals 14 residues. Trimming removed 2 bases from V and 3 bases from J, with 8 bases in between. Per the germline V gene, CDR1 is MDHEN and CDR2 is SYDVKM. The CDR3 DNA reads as TGTGCCAGCAGTTTAATGGGGTTCAATCAGCCCCAGCATTTT. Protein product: CASSLMGFNQPQHF.

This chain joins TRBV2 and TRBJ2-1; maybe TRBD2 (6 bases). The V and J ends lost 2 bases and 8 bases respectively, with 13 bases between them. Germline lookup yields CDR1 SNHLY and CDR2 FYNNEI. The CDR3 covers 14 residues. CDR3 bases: TGTGCCAGCAGTGAATTTGGGGGGATCGATGAGCAGTTCTTC. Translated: CASSEFGGIDEQFF.

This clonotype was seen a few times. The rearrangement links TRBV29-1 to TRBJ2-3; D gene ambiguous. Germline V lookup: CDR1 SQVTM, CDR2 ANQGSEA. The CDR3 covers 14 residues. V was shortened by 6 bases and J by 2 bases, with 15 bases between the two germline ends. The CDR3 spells CSVSRQANTDTQYF. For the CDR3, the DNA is TGCAGCGTATCCAGGCAGGCAAACACAGATACGCAGTATTTT.

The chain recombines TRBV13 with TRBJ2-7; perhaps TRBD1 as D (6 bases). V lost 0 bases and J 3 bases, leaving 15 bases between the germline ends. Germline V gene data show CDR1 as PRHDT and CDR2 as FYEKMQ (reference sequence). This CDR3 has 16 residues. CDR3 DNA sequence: TGTGCCAGCAGCTTAGGCCCTGGACAGACATACTACGAGCAGTACGTC. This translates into CASSLGPGQTYYEQYV.

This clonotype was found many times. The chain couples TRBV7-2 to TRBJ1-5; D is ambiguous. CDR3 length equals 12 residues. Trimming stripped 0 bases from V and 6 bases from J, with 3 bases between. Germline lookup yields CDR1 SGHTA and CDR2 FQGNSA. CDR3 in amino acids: CASSLAGQPQHF. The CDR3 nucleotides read TGTGCCAGCAGCTTAGCGGGTCAGCCCCAGCATTTT.

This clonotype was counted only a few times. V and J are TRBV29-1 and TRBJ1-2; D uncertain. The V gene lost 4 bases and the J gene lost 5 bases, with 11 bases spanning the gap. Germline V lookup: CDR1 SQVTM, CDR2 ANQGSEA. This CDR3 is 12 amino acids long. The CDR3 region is CSVGEDGYGYTF. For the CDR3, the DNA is TGCAGCGTTGGGGAAGATGGGTATGGCTACACCTTC. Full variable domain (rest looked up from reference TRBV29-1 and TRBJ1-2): SAVISQKPSRDICQRGTSLTIQCQVDSQVTMMFWYRQQPGQSLTLIATANQGSEATYESGFVIDKFPISRPNLTFSTLTVSNMSPEDSSIYLCSVGEDGYGYTFGSGTRLTVV.

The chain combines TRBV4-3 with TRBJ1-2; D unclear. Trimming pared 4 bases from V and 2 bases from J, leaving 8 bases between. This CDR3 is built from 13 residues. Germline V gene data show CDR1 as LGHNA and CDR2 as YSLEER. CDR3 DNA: TGCGCCAGCAGCCCTAAGGAGAACTATGGCTACACCTTC. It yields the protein CASSPKENYGYTF.

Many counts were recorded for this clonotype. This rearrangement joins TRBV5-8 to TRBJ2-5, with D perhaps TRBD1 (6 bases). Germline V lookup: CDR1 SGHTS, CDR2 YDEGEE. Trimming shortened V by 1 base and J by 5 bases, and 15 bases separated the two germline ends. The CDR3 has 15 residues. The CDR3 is CASSLWGRVLETQYF. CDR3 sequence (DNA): TGTGCCAGCAGCTTGTGGGGGCGAGTATTGGAGACCCAGTACTTC.

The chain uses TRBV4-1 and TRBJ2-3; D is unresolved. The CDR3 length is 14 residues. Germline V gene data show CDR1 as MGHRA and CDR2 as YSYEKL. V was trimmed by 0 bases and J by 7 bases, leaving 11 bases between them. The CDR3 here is CASSQDETLNTQYF. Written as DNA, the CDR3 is TGCGCCAGCAGCCAAGATGAGACTTTGAATACGCAGTATTTT.

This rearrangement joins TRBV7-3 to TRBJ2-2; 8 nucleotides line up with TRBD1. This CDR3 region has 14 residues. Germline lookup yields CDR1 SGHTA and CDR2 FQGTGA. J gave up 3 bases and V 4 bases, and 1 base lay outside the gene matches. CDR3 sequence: CASSSDRDTGELFF. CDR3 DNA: TGTGCCAGCAGCTCGGACAGGGACACCGGGGAGCTGTTTTTT.

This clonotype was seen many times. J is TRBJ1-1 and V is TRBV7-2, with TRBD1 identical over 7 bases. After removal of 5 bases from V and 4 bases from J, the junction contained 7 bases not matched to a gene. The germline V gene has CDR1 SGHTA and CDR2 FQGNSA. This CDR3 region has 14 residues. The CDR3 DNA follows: TGTGCCAGCAGCCCCCAGACAGGGACCACTGAAGCTTTCTTT. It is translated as CASSPQTGTTEAFF.

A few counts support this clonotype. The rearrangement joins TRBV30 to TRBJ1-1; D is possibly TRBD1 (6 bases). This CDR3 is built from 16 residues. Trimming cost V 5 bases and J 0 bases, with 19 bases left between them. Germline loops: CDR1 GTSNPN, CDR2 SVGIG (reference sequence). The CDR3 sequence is CAWLWGPPGMNTEAFF. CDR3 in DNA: TGTGCCTGGTTATGGGGGCCACCGGGCATGAACACTGAAGCTTTCTTT.

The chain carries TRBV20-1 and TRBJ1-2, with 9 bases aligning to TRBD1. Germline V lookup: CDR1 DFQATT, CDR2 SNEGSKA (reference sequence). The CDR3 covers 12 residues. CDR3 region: CSRDREPFGYTF. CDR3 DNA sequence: TGCAGCCGGGACAGGGAACCCTTTGGCTACACCTTC.

The CDR3 reads CASSLRGAAEGEQFF. CDR3 nucleotides: TGTGCCAGCAGCTTACGGGGGGCGGCAGAAGGGGAGCAGTTCTTC. This chain links TRBV7-9 with TRBJ2-1, with D possibly matching TRBD2 (7 bases). The CDR3 sequence is 15 residues long. The germline V gene has CDR1 SEHNR and CDR2 FQNEAQ (reference sequence). Deletions cut 2 bases from V and 10 bases from J, with 18 bases between.

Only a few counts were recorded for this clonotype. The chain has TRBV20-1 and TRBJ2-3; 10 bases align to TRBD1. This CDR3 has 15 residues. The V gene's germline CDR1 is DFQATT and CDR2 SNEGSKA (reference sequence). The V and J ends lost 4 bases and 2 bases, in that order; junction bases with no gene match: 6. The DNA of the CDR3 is TGCAGTGCTACTAGACAGGGGGCTTTCACAGATACGCAGTATTTT. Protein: CSATRQGAFTDTQYF.

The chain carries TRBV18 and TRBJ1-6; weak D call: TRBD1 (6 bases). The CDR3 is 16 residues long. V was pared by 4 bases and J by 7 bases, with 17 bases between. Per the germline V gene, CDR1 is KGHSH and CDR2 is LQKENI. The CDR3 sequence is CASSLTGRDLNSPLHF. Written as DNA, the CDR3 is TGTGCCAGCTCACTAACAGGGAGAGATTTAAATTCACCCCTCCACTTT.

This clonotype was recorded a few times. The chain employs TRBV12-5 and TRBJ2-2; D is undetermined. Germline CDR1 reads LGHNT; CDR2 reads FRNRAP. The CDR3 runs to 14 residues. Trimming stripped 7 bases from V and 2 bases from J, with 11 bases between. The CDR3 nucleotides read TGTGCTAGTGCAACAGACCCAAACACCGGGGAGCTGTTTTTT. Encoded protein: CASATDPNTGELFF.

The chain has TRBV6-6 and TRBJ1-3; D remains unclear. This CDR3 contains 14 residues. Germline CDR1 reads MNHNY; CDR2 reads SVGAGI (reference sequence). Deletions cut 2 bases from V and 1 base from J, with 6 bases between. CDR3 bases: TGTGCCAGCAGTTACGCGGGGTCTGGAAACACCATATATTTT. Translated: CASSYAGSGNTIYF.

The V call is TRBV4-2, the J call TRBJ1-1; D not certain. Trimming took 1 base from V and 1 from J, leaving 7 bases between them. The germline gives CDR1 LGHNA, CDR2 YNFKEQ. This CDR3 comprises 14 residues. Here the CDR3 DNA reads TGTGCCAGCAGCCAAGGGCAAGAGAACACTGAAGCTTTCTTT. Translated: CASSQGQENTEAFF.